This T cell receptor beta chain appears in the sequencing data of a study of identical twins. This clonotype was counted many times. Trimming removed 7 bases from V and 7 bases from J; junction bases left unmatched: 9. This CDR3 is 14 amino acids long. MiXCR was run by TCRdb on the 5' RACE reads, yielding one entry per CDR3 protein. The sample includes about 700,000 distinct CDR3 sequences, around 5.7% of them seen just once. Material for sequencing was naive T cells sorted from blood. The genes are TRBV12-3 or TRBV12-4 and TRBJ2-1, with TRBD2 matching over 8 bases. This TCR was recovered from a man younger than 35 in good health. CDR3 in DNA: TGTGCCAGCACACCGGGAGGGCCGCGGAATGAGCAGTTCTTC. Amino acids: CASTPGGPRNEQFF.